This entry lists 17 T cell receptor beta chains sequenced from one sample in a study of neurological immune-mediated disorders. Time point specified: longitudinal time-point 1 (baseline). TCRdb used MiXCR to reprocess the 5' RACE reads, holding one entry per CDR3 protein. The sample consists of 55,000 to 70,000 distinct CDR3 sequences, around 11% of them appearing once. The sequenced material came from PBMCs. The receptor source for this set is a male donor with HTLV-1-associated myelopathy (HAM/TSP).

The sample holds many counts of this clonotype. The chain uses TRBV28 and TRBJ1-5, with D hard to call. CDR1 is MDHEN and CDR2 is SYDVKM in the germline V gene. This CDR3 spans 14 amino acids. The V gene lost 3 bases and the J gene lost 2 bases, with 8 bases spanning the gap. The CDR3 here is CASSFGVRNQPQHF. Here the CDR3 DNA reads TGTGCCAGCAGTTTCGGGGTGCGCAATCAGCCCCAGCATTTT.

This clonotype has ten or more counts. CDR3 protein: CASSQGGISTDTQYF. CDR3 coding DNA: TGTGCCAGTAGTCAAGGGGGCATCAGCACAGATACGCAGTATTTT. The V and J genes are TRBV19 and TRBJ2-3; 7 positions match TRBD1. The germline CDR1 and CDR2 sequences are LNHDA and SQIVND (reference sequence). This CDR3 has 15 residues. J lost 0 bases, V lost 5 bases, and 5 bases had no gene match.

This clonotype qualifies as medium-sized. The chain couples TRBV20-1 to TRBJ1-4; D perhaps matches TRBD1 (6 bases). Germline loops: CDR1 DFQATT, CDR2 SNEGSKA (reference sequence). The ends were cut back, 3 bases at V and 7 bases at J, with 15 bases in the middle. This CDR3 contains 14 residues. The CDR3 here is CSARGWTAAEKLFF. In DNA, the CDR3 is TGCAGTGCTAGGGGATGGACAGCCGCTGAAAAACTGTTTTTT.

This clonotype came up many times. The rearrangement uses TRBV5-1 and TRBJ2-5, with 9 bases lining up with TRBD2. The CDR3 has 15 residues. J was trimmed by 2 bases and V by 4 bases; bases with no gene match: 6. CDR1 is SGHRS and CDR2 is YFSETQ in the germline V gene. The chain's CDR3 is CASSTGTSLQETQYF. CDR3 sequence (DNA): TGCGCCAGCAGCACCGGGACTAGCCTTCAAGAGACCCAGTACTTC.

This clonotype was observed at least ten times. This chain joins TRBV20-1 and TRBJ1-5; TRBD1 matches at 8 bases. V lost 3 bases and J lost 5; bases outside the gene matches: 9. The CDR3 is made up of 15 amino acids. The germline V gene encodes CDR1 DFQATT and CDR2 SNEGSKA (reference sequence). CDR3 amino acids: CSASRGGQGDQPQHF. Written as DNA, the CDR3 is TGCAGTGCTAGTAGGGGAGGACAGGGCGATCAGCCCCAGCATTTT.

This clonotype has only a few counts. V is TRBV7-2 and J is TRBJ1-2; D perhaps matches TRBD1 (5 bases). Germline assignment: CDR1 SGHTA and CDR2 FQGNSA. This CDR3 spans 13 amino acids. V shed 4 bases and J shed 7 bases, with 13 bases lying between them. As DNA, the CDR3 is TGTGCCAGCAGCTCGACAGCCTGGGGTGGCTACACCTTC. Protein: CASSSTAWGGYTF.

The chain combines TRBV20-1 with TRBJ2-7; D unresolved. This CDR3 has 11 amino acids. Looked up from germline, CDR1 is DFQATT and CDR2 is SNEGSKA (reference sequence). The CDR3 DNA reads TGCTGTTCTAGATTCACTGACGAGCAGTACTTC. The encoded protein is CCSRFTDEQYF.

This clonotype was detected many times. The rearrangement uses TRBV5-1 and TRBJ2-2; 10 bases are a match to TRBD2. V lost 2 bases to trimming and J lost 6 bases; unmatched junction nucleotides: 7. This CDR3 is built from 16 residues. Per the germline V gene, CDR1 is SGHRS and CDR2 is YFSETQ. CDR3 amino acids: CASSLTSGESPGELFF. DNA for the CDR3: TGCGCCAGCAGCTTAACTAGCGGGGAATCCCCCGGGGAGCTGTTTTTT.

At least ten counts were recorded for this clonotype. The chain is built from TRBV7-2 and TRBJ2-7, with D perhaps TRBD2 (6 bases). CDR3 length: 14 amino acids. Trimming shortened V by 3 bases and J by 4 bases, and 13 bases separated the two germline ends. From germline, CDR1 is SGHTA and CDR2 FQGNSA. In nucleotides, the CDR3 is TGTGCCAGCAGCTTGGGCGGGGACCTATACGAGCAGTACTTC. It codes for CASSLGGDLYEQYF.

In this sample, this clonotype turned up many times. The chain carries TRBV7-9 and TRBJ1-2; a weak D match, TRBD1 (5 bases). Germline CDR1 and CDR2: SEHNR and FQNEAQ (reference sequence). Trimming shortened V by 5 bases and J by 7 bases, and 14 bases separated the two germline ends. The length of the CDR3 is 13 residues. CDR3 loop: CASSLGGVGGYTF. CDR3 bases: TGTGCCAGCAGCCTGGGAGGGGTCGGTGGCTACACCTTC.

This chain links TRBV20-1 with TRBJ2-1; 12 bases fit TRBD2. The CDR3 runs 13 residues. V was clipped by 8 bases and J by 4 bases; unmatched bases: 3. Germline V gene lookup returns CDR1 DFQATT and CDR2 SNEGSKA (reference sequence). The CDR3 nucleotides are TGCAGTCTGACTAGCGGGGGATACAATGAGCAGTTCTTC. Translation gives CSLTSGGYNEQFF.

This clonotype was counted ten times or more. The genes are TRBV5-1 and TRBJ2-2; tentatively, D is TRBD2 (6 bases). The V gene lost 2 bases and the J gene lost 1 base, with 9 bases spanning the gap. In germline, CDR1 is SGHRS, CDR2 YFSETQ. This CDR3 contains 15 residues. Written as DNA, the CDR3 is TGCGCCAGCAGCTTCCGGGACTTGAACACCGGGGAGCTGTTTTTT. Encoded protein: CASSFRDLNTGELFF.

This clonotype was recorded many times. The chain couples TRBV5-1 to TRBJ2-5, with TRBD2 matching over 9 bases. This CDR3 has 14 amino acids. CDR1 SGHRS and CDR2 YFSETQ come from the germline V gene. Trimming removed 4 bases from V and 5 bases from J; junction bases left unmatched: 6. CDR3 nucleotide sequence: TGCGCCAGCAGCGGGGGACTAGCTCGGGAGACCCAGTACTTC. This sequence encodes CASSGGLARETQYF.

This clonotype was seen at least ten times. The chain couples TRBV7-9 to TRBJ1-3, with D unresolved. In germline, CDR1 is SEHNR, CDR2 FQNEAQ (reference sequence). V was shortened by 4 bases and J by 2 bases, with 12 bases between the two germline ends. The CDR3 contains 15 residues. The CDR3 reads CASSSSGFAGNTIYF. CDR3 DNA sequence: TGTGCCAGCAGCTCCTCGGGCTTCGCTGGAAACACCATATATTTT.

This clonotype showed up many times. The chain has TRBV10-3 and TRBJ1-1; D is perhaps TRBD1 (6 bases). Germline-derived CDR1 and CDR2 are ENHRY and SYGVKD. The CDR3 runs 14 residues. The V and J ends lost 3 bases and 6 bases respectively, with 14 bases between them. CDR3 sequence (DNA): TGTGCCATCAGTGAAGAGACAGGTGGTTCTGAAGCTTTCTTT. This sequence encodes CAISEETGGSEAFF.

Many counts were recorded for this clonotype. The rearrangement links TRBV6-2 or TRBV6-3 to TRBJ2-2, with TRBD1 identical over 9 bases. The V gene's germline CDR1 is MNHEY and CDR2 SVGEGT. V shed 6 bases, J shed 6 bases, and the junction held 8 bases outside the gene matches. The CDR3 totals 15 residues. This chain's CDR3 is CASSTRDRVAGELFF. The CDR3 nucleotides are TGTGCCAGCAGCACCCGGGACAGGGTGGCCGGGGAGCTGTTTTTT.

As for this clonotype: A much larger clone lies one base from this, so it may be a read error. The chain uses TRBV5-1 and TRBJ1-6; D is undetermined. There are 14 residues in the CDR3. The V gene's germline CDR1 is SGHRS and CDR2 YFSETQ. CDR3 nucleotides: TGCGCCAGCAGCTTGGAATCAGATAATTCACCCCTCCAATTT. This translates into CASSLESDNSPLQF.